These 23 T cell receptor beta chains share one sample of origin, sequenced in a study of blood T cell repertoires in COVID-19. This table comes from immunoSEQ multiplex PCR, and its TCRdb copy is limited to in-frame clones, with some not included. The sample has 200,000 to 300,000 clones, around four fifths seen once. The specimen sequenced was peripheral blood. The receptors originated from a man in his forties with acute or convalescent COVID-19.

The chain is built from TRBV11-3 and TRBJ2-2; D ambiguous. V gave up 1 base and J gave up 4 bases, with 4 bases separating them. The length of the CDR3 is 13 residues. Germline lookup yields CDR1 SGHNT and CDR2 YENEEA. CDR3 sequence (DNA): TGTGCCAGCAGCTTAGTAGCCACCGGGGAGCTGTTTTTT. This codes for CASSLVATGELFF.

The chain links TRBV27 to TRBJ2-7, with TRBD1 identical over 9 bases. The CDR3 loop spans 14 amino acids. With V trimmed by 3 bases and J by 4 bases, 4 bases remained unmatched. The germline CDR1 and CDR2 sequences are MNHEY and SMNVEV (reference sequence). As DNA, the CDR3 is TGTGCCAGCAGTTTGGGGACAGGGAGGTACGAGCAGTACTTC. Translated, it gives CASSLGTGRYEQYF.

This clone appeared a few times. The V call is TRBV10-3, the J call TRBJ2-1, with TRBD1 identical over 10 bases. J lost 0 bases, V lost 8 bases, and 4 bases had no gene match. The germline V gene encodes CDR1 ENHRY and CDR2 SYGVKD. The CDR3 sequence is 15 residues long. In DNA form, the CDR3 reads TGTGCCATCGGACGGACAGGGGGCTCCTACAATGAGCAGTTCTTC. Its translation: CAIGRTGGSYNEQFF.

The genes are TRBV20-1 and TRBJ2-1; D is unclear. V lost 3 bases and J lost 8, with 14 bases in between. Germline assignment: CDR1 DFQATT and CDR2 SNEGSKA (reference sequence). The CDR3 consists of 13 residues. This chain's CDR3 is CSASFPPRDEQFF. CDR3 in DNA: TGCAGTGCTAGTTTCCCCCCTCGGGATGAGCAGTTCTTC.

J is TRBJ1-1 and V is TRBV19, with D possibly matching TRBD1 (5 bases). V was cut by 6 bases and J by 4 bases, with 18 bases left in between. From germline, CDR1 is LNHDA and CDR2 SQIVND (reference sequence). CDR3 length: 15 residues. The CDR3 nucleotides are TGTGCCAGTAGGCGACAGCCCTCCCCCGGCACTGAAGCTTTCTTT. Its translation is CASRRQPSPGTEAFF.

The CDR3 coding sequence is TGCGCCAGCAGCCAAGATCTTGGTAGGGGGGGCTACACCTTC. This encodes CASSQDLGRGGYTF. The chain has TRBV4-3 and TRBJ1-2; a weak D match, TRBD1 (6 bases). The germline V gene has CDR1 LGHNA and CDR2 YSLEER. The CDR3 is 14 amino acids. Trimming took 0 bases from V and 8 from J, leaving 13 bases between them.

The CDR3 sequence: CASSPRTVFRRIATNEKLFF. The CDR3 DNA reads TGCGCCAGCAGCCCACGGACAGTATTTCGTCGTATCGCAACTAATGAAAAACTGTTTTTT. The rearrangement uses TRBV5-1 and TRBJ1-4, with D tentatively TRBD1 (6 bases). V lost 4 bases, J lost 0 bases, and 25 bases lay in between. CDR1 is SGHRS, CDR2 YFSETQ, per germline. The CDR3 spans 20 residues.

The chain recombines TRBV2 with TRBJ2-7; D perhaps matches TRBD2 (6 bases). This CDR3 comprises 15 residues. Germline values: CDR1 SNHLY, CDR2 FYNNEI. V was pared by 0 bases and J by 3 bases, with 12 bases between. CDR3 in amino acids: CASSEAPGSGYEQYF. The CDR3 DNA reads as TGTGCCAGCAGTGAAGCGCCCGGGAGTGGCTACGAGCAGTACTTC. The whole variable domain, remainder taken from reference TRBV2 and TRBJ2-7, is EPEVTQTPSHQVTQMGQEVILRCVPISNHLYFYWYRQILGQKVEFLVSFYNNEISEKSEIFDDQFSVERPDGSNFTLKIRSTKLEDSAMYFCASSEAPGSGYEQYFGPGTRLTVT.

The J gene is TRBJ2-7, the V gene TRBV24-1; the match to TRBD1 covers 7 bases. The V gene end was trimmed by 0 bases and the J gene end by 2 bases; junction bases not matched to a gene: 6. The germline gives CDR1 KGHDR, CDR2 SFDVKD. CDR3 length: 16 residues. CDR3 bases: TGTGCCACCAGTGATTTGAGGGACAGAGGTACCTACGAGCAGTACTTC. Protein sequence: CATSDLRDRGTYEQYF.

V usage is TRBV16 and J usage is TRBJ2-7; TRBD2 matches 9 bases. The CDR3 spans 14 residues. The germline V gene encodes CDR1 KGHSY and CDR2 FQNENV. Losses at the gene ends were 4 bases for V and 5 bases for J; bases not matched to a gene: 6. The CDR3 here is CASSPLAGLDEQYF. The CDR3 DNA is TGTGCCAGCAGCCCTCTAGCGGGACTCGACGAGCAGTACTTC.

The rearrangement uses TRBV27 and TRBJ1-1, with D possibly matching TRBD1 (5 bases). Germline V gene sequence: CDR1 MNHEY, CDR2 SMNVEV (reference sequence). This CDR3 contains 12 residues. V lost 6 bases and J lost 4, with 9 bases in between. The CDR3 DNA follows: TGTGCCAGCAGCCACGGGGGCACTGAAGCTTTCTTT. Translating it yields CASSHGGTEAFF.

The chain is built from TRBV7-9 and TRBJ2-7; 9 bases agree with TRBD2. The CDR3 is 14 residues long. Losses at the gene ends were 6 bases for V and 5 bases for J; bases not matched to a gene: 8. From germline, CDR1 is SEHNR and CDR2 FQNEAQ (reference sequence). The CDR3 sequence: CASRTTGGRDEQYF. As DNA, the CDR3 is TGTGCCAGCAGGACCACGGGCGGGAGGGACGAGCAGTACTTC.

This clone was observed a few times. The rearrangement joins TRBV3-1 (or the pseudogene TRBV3-2) to TRBJ1-1; D gene ambiguous. The CDR3 runs to 12 residues. The V end was cut by 4 bases, the J end by 2 bases, with 5 bases between. Germline V lookup: CDR1 LGHDT, CDR2 YNNKEL (reference sequence). This chain's CDR3 is CASSPSNTEAFF. The CDR3 DNA is TGTGCCAGCAGCCCTTCTAACACTGAAGCTTTCTTT.

The chain recombines TRBV7-2 with TRBJ2-7; 9 bases map to TRBD1. V was pared by 0 bases and J by 6 bases, with 3 bases of the junction left unmatched. CDR3 length: 14 residues. The germline CDR1 and CDR2 sequences are SGHTA and FQGNSA. CDR3 loop: CASSLARDRAEQYF. In DNA form, the CDR3 reads TGTGCCAGCAGCTTAGCCCGGGACAGGGCCGAGCAGTACTTC.

The J gene is TRBJ1-5, the V gene TRBV6-5; possibly TRBD1 for D (6 bases). CDR3 length equals 13 residues. Trimming removed 4 bases at V and 4 bases at J, with 8 bases between. Per the germline V gene, CDR1 is MNHEY and CDR2 is SVGAGI. The chain's CDR3 is CASSSGVNQPQHF. CDR3 DNA sequence: TGTGCCAGCAGTTCAGGGGTGAATCAGCCCCAGCATTTT.

This clone was detected once. J is TRBJ2-5 and V is TRBV5-1; the match to TRBD2 covers 12 bases. There are 16 residues in the CDR3. Germline loops: CDR1 SGHRS, CDR2 YFSETQ. The V gene end was trimmed by 0 bases and the J gene end by 4 bases; junction bases not matched to a gene: 4. Here the CDR3 DNA reads TGCGCCAGCAGCTTGGCGAGACTAGCGGGAGTAGAGACCCAGTACTTC. Translation gives CASSLARLAGVETQYF.

This clone was seen only a few times. The chain carries TRBV19 and TRBJ2-6; D ambiguous. The germline gives CDR1 LNHDA, CDR2 SQIVND (reference sequence). The CDR3 is 16 residues long. Trimming cost V 3 bases and J 0 bases, with 9 bases left between them. CDR3: CASSMGTASGANVLTF. The CDR3 region has the DNA TGTGCCAGTAGTATGGGCACAGCCTCTGGGGCCAACGTCCTGACTTTC.

V is TRBV19 and J is TRBJ2-1; 12 bases are shared with TRBD2. The length of the CDR3 is 15 residues. The junction had 5 bases not matched to a gene; V was cut back by 3 bases and J by 8 bases. Looked up from germline, CDR1 is LNHDA and CDR2 is SQIVND (reference sequence). CDR3 sequence: CASSIGLAGIYEQFF. In DNA, the CDR3 is TGTGCCAGTAGTATTGGACTAGCGGGAATCTATGAGCAGTTCTTC. The variable domain in full, completed from reference TRBV19 and TRBJ2-1, reads DGGITQSPKYLFRKEGQNVTLSCEQNLNHDAMYWYRQDPGQGLRLIYYSQIVNDFQKGDIAEGYSVSREKKESFPLTVTSAQKNPTAFYLCASSIGLAGIYEQFFGPGTRLTVL.

This sequence joins TRBV14 and TRBJ2-3; tentative D call: TRBD1 (6 bases). The V end lost 0 bases, the J end lost 2 bases, and 15 bases lay between the germline ends. Germline CDR1 and CDR2: SGHDN and FVKESK. The CDR3 spans 17 residues. The CDR3 coding sequence is TGTGCCAGCAGCCAAGAGGTCAGGACAGACGACACAGATACGCAGTATTTT. It codes for CASSQEVRTDDTDTQYF.

The chain employs TRBV7-2 and TRBJ2-5, with unresolved D. Germline CDR1 reads SGHTA; CDR2 reads FQGNSA. V was clipped by 2 bases and J by 1 base, with 8 bases between them. The CDR3 is 14 residues long. The CDR3 nucleotides are TGTGCCAGCAGCTTAAACGCTATCCAAGAGACCCAGTACTTC. Encoded protein: CASSLNAIQETQYF.

J is TRBJ2-1 and V is TRBV7-2; TRBD1 might be the D (5 bases). This CDR3 spans 16 amino acids. CDR1 SGHTA and CDR2 FQGNSA come from the germline V gene. V dropped 5 bases and J dropped 0 bases, with 14 bases sitting between them. The CDR3 bases are TGTGCCAGCAGCATATATCGACAGAGCTCCTACAATGAGCAGTTCTTC. This codes for CASSIYRQSSYNEQFF. The variable domain in full, completed from reference TRBV7-2 and TRBJ2-1, reads GAGVSQSPSNKVTEKGKDVELRCDPISGHTALYWYRQSLGQGLEFLIYFQGNSAPDKSGLPSDRFSAERTGGSVSTLTIQRTQQEDSAVYLCASSIYRQSSYNEQFFGPGTRLTVL.

The chain joins TRBV6-5 to TRBJ1-1; 9 bases fit TRBD1. The V gene end was trimmed by 5 bases and the J gene end by 8 bases; junction bases not matched to a gene: 12. This CDR3 has 15 residues. Germline values: CDR1 MNHEY, CDR2 SVGAGI. CDR3 DNA: TGTGCCAGCAGTCCGGACAGGGGATCCGCCGGGGAAGCTTTCTTT. It encodes CASSPDRGSAGEAFF.

The chain combines TRBV5-1 with TRBJ2-3, with 14 bases aligning to TRBD2. Germline values: CDR1 SGHRS, CDR2 YFSETQ. The CDR3 sequence is 18 residues long. With V trimmed by 0 bases and J by 2 bases, 5 bases remained unmatched. For the CDR3, the DNA is TGCGCCAGCAGCTTGGGGACTAGCGGGAGGACCAACACAGATACGCAGTATTTT. Protein sequence: CASSLGTSGRTNTDTQYF.